The 32 T cell receptor beta chains reported below all come from one sample, sequenced in a study of shared clonotypes between healthy human individuals. Sequencing was performed with immunoSEQ multiplex PCR; in TCRdb, only in-frame clones are kept and a portion is missing. The data show around 980,000 clones, about four fifths seen once. Sequences were obtained from memory CD4+ T cells from PBMCs. The subset here: CD45RA-negative fraction. These TCRs come from a man aged 18 to 30 in good health. Some clones in this sample may be carry-over from other donors' samples.

The count of this clone is one. The same CDR3 arises from other DNA sequences in this sample as well. This chain uses TRBV6-5 with TRBJ2-7; the D gene is possibly TRBD2 (5 bases). From germline, CDR1 is MNHEY and CDR2 SVGAGI. The CDR3 spans 15 residues. The V end was cut by 0 bases, the J end by 0 bases, with 9 bases between. This chain's CDR3 is CASSYSSASSYEQYF. The CDR3 DNA follows: TGTGCCAGCAGTTACTCTAGCGCAAGCTCCTACGAGCAGTACTTC.

The rearrangement uses TRBV27 and TRBJ2-5; the match to TRBD2 covers 12 bases. The CDR3 loop spans 16 amino acids. Unmatched junction bases numbered 3, after V lost 3 bases and J lost 1 base. Germline V gene lookup returns CDR1 MNHEY and CDR2 SMNVEV (reference sequence). Here the CDR3 DNA reads TGTGCCAGCAGTTTGGGACTAGCGGGTTTCCAAGAGACCCAGTACTTC. This encodes CASSLGLAGFQETQYF.

The chain recombines TRBV11-2 with TRBJ2-3; D possibly matches TRBD1 or TRBD2 (6 bases each). V shed 4 bases and J shed 0 bases, with 11 bases lying between them. This CDR3 contains 15 residues. Germline CDR1 and CDR2: SGHAT and FQNNGV. The CDR3 DNA is TGTGCCAGCAGCTATGCCGGGGGCAGCACAGATACGCAGTATTTT. Amino acid sequence: CASSYAGGSTDTQYF.

The V and J genes are TRBV19 and TRBJ1-5, with D maybe TRBD1 (6 bases). The germline V gene has CDR1 LNHDA and CDR2 SQIVND (reference sequence). Trimming took 3 bases from V and 0 from J, leaving 15 bases between them. CDR3 length: 17 amino acids. Here the CDR3 reads CASSMGARADSNQPQHF. Written as DNA, the CDR3 is TGTGCCAGTAGTATGGGGGCAAGGGCGGATAGCAATCAGCCCCAGCATTTT.

The chain is built from TRBV19 and TRBJ2-2, with D possibly matching TRBD2 (5 bases). CDR1 LNHDA and CDR2 SQIVND come from the germline V gene (reference sequence). V lost 5 bases to trimming and J lost 1 base, with 14 bases between them. The CDR3 has 16 residues. CDR3 DNA sequence: TGTGCCAGTAGTTGGGCAATCCGGGGGAACACCGGGGAGCTGTTTTTT. This encodes CASSWAIRGNTGELFF.

This clone has more than one count but fewer than ten. The J gene is TRBJ2-1, the V gene TRBV18; a possible D gene is TRBD2 (6 bases). CDR1 and CDR2 (germline): KGHSH, LQKENI. Trimming took off 8 bases at V and 1 base at J, with 18 bases between the two ends. The CDR3 runs 16 residues. The CDR3 nucleotides read TGTGCCAGCCGGATCGGGGGAGCGGAATCCTACAATGAGCAGTTCTTC. This codes for CASRIGGAESYNEQFF.

The CDR3 spells CASSLVVLASEQFF. Written as DNA, the CDR3 is TGTGCCAGCAGCTTAGTGGTCCTAGCGAGTGAGCAGTTCTTC. V is TRBV7-9 and J is TRBJ2-1; TRBD2 is a possible D gene (6 bases). Trimming shortened V by 1 base and J by 9 bases, and 13 bases separated the two germline ends. Germline loops: CDR1 SEHNR, CDR2 FQNEAQ (reference sequence). The CDR3 has 14 residues.

The V gene is TRBV15, the J gene TRBJ1-4, with a tentative D call TRBD1 (5 bases). There are 15 residues in the CDR3. V was clipped by 1 base and J by 3 bases, with 9 bases between them. Germline loops: CDR1 LNHNV, CDR2 YYDKDF (reference sequence). CDR3 sequence (DNA): TGTGCCACCAGCAGAGGCCAGGGTTCTAATGAAAAACTGTTTTTT. As protein: CATSRGQGSNEKLFF.

This clone was detected only a few times. This chain uses TRBV4-2 with TRBJ2-7, with 14 bases fitting TRBD2. V shed 2 bases and J 12 bases; nucleotides not matched to a gene: 9. This CDR3 contains 15 residues. The V gene's germline CDR1 is LGHNA and CDR2 YNFKEQ. CDR3 sequence (DNA): TGTGCCAGCAGCCAACTAGGGACTAGCGGGAGTTTTACGTACTTC. Protein: CASSQLGTSGSFTYF.

This CDR3 reads CASSLGHLINEAFF. CDR3 sequence (DNA): TGTGCCAGCAGCTTGGGACATCTGATAAATGAAGCTTTCTTT. The chain recombines TRBV7-2 with TRBJ1-1; the D gene is possibly TRBD1 (6 bases). The germline V and J ends were trimmed by 3 bases and 7 bases, with 15 bases remaining between them. Germline CDR1 is SGHTA and CDR2 is FQGNSA. This CDR3 contains 14 residues.

The genes are TRBV2 and TRBJ1-2, with D unclear. The CDR3 runs 13 residues. Germline V CDR1 and CDR2: SNHLY, FYNNEI. Trimming stripped 4 bases from V and 8 bases from J, with 14 bases between. The CDR3 reads CASSVHRGEGYTF. In nucleotides, the CDR3 is TGTGCCAGCAGTGTACATCGGGGTGAGGGCTACACCTTC.

This chain joins TRBV30 and TRBJ1-1, with no clear D. Trimming stripped 5 bases from V and 0 bases from J, with 10 bases between. Germline V CDR1 and CDR2: GTSNPN, SVGIG (reference sequence). The CDR3 has 13 residues. DNA of the CDR3: TGTGCCTGGGACGGGGATTTGAACACTGAAGCTTTCTTT. It encodes CAWDGDLNTEAFF.

The V gene is TRBV25-1, the J gene TRBJ2-1, with 7 nucleotides matching TRBD2. The V segment lost 3 bases and the J segment 4 bases; nucleotides outside the gene matches: 6. The CDR3 length is 15 residues. Germline assignment: CDR1 MGHDK and CDR2 SYGVNS. This CDR3 is CASSEGLAAYNEQFF. CDR3 nucleotides: TGTGCCAGCAGTGAGGGGCTAGCGGCTTACAATGAGCAGTTCTTC.

This chain joins TRBV11-2 and TRBJ2-5, with 9 bases that match TRBD2. The CDR3 loop spans 16 amino acids. V was clipped by 6 bases and J by 5 bases; unmatched bases: 13. Per the germline V gene, CDR1 is SGHAT and CDR2 is FQNNGV. The CDR3 region has the DNA TGTGCCAGCAGTCGAAATCCGGGACTAGCCCGGGAGACCCAGTACTTC. This codes for CASSRNPGLARETQYF.

V usage is TRBV11-3 and J usage is TRBJ2-3, with 11 bases that match TRBD2. The germline V gene has CDR1 SGHNT and CDR2 YENEEA. The J segment lost 1 base and the V segment lost 1 base, leaving 4 bases of the junction unmatched. The CDR3 is made up of 17 amino acids. DNA of the CDR3: TGTGCCAGCAGCTTAGGTCCGGGACTAGCGGGCACAGATACGCAGTATTTT. This encodes CASSLGPGLAGTDTQYF.

This clone was seen just once. V usage is TRBV27 and J usage is TRBJ2-7; 10 bases line up with TRBD2. The CDR3 runs 13 residues. In germline, CDR1 is MNHEY, CDR2 SMNVEV (reference sequence). The V gene end was trimmed by 6 bases and the J gene end by 7 bases; junction bases not matched to a gene: 6. The CDR3 sequence is CASRRLAGGEQYF. The CDR3 nucleotides are TGTGCCAGCAGACGACTAGCGGGCGGGGAGCAGTACTTC.

The rearrangement joins TRBV21-1 to TRBJ2-7; TRBD1, the D gene given by the table, was not confirmed from the DNA. TRBV21-1 is classified as a pseudogene. The CDR3 is made up of 15 amino acids. CDR3 sequence: CASSKLGDSGCEQYF. The CDR3 DNA sequence: TGTGCCAGCAGCAAACTTGGGGACAGTGGATGCGAGCAGTACTTC.

The V call is TRBV25-1, the J call TRBJ2-3; a possible D gene is TRBD1 (6 bases). Germline CDR1 MGHDK, CDR2 SYGVNS. V was cut by 8 bases and J by 3 bases, with 12 bases left in between. This CDR3 is built from 13 residues. CDR3 sequence reads: CASAITGTDTQYF. In DNA, the CDR3 is TGTGCCAGCGCAATTACAGGGACAGATACGCAGTATTTT.

Comment on this clone: The junction does not match germline at one end; this may be a read error. Different DNA sequences within this sample yield the same CDR3. The chain is built from TRBV11-2 and TRBJ2-3, with D unclear. The length of the CDR3 is 14 residues. Germline-derived CDR1 and CDR2 are SGHAT and FQNNGV. Here the CDR3 DNA reads TGCGCCAGCAGCTTCAACGTCGCCACAGATACGCAGTATTTT. It is translated as CASSFNVATDTQYF.

This clone was seen a single time. The chain joins TRBV4-2 to TRBJ2-7; TRBD2 agrees at 11 bases. The CDR3 spans 17 residues. Per germline, CDR1 LGHNA and CDR2 YNFKEQ. V lost 1 base and J lost 0; bases outside the gene matches: 5. The CDR3 reads CASSQGLAGHSSYEQYF. The CDR3 bases are TGTGCCAGCAGCCAAGGACTAGCGGGACATAGCTCCTACGAGCAGTACTTC.

The gene calls are TRBV5-1 and TRBJ2-2; either TRBD1 or TRBD2 may supply D (5 bases each). V was shortened by 4 bases and J by 6 bases, with 25 bases between the two germline ends. Germline CDR1 and CDR2: SGHRS and YFSETQ. CDR3 length: 18 residues. CDR3: CASSNSGIGTPDAGELFF. DNA for the CDR3: TGCGCCAGCAGCAATTCGGGCATCGGGACCCCAGACGCCGGGGAGCTGTTTTTT.

The chain recombines TRBV6-1 with TRBJ2-1; 9 bases are shared with TRBD1. Germline lookup yields CDR1 MNHNS and CDR2 SASEGT. J lost 4 bases, V lost 4 bases, and 5 bases had no gene match. The length of the CDR3 is 15 residues. CDR3 bases: TGTGCCAGCAGTGTCGCCGGGACAGGGTACAATGAGCAGTTCTTC. Translating it yields CASSVAGTGYNEQFF.

This chain links TRBV5-1 with TRBJ1-2; 9 bases fit TRBD1. The CDR3 has 15 amino acids. CDR1 is SGHRS and CDR2 is YFSETQ in the germline V gene. The V and J ends lost 0 bases and 7 bases, in that order; junction bases with no gene match: 7. CDR3 sequence reads: CASSLGVDRGSGYTF. CDR3 DNA sequence: TGCGCCAGCAGCTTGGGGGTGGACAGGGGTAGTGGCTACACCTTC. The whole variable domain, filled in from reference TRBV5-1 and TRBJ1-2, reads KAGVTQTPRYLIKTRGQQVTLSCSPISGHRSVSWYQQTPGQGLQFLFEYFSETQRNKGNFPGRFSGRQFSNSRSEMNVSTLELGDSALYLCASSLGVDRGSGYTFGSGTRLTVV.

The gene calls are TRBV30 and TRBJ2-5; D might be TRBD1 or TRBD2, each matching 5 bases. Trimming cost V 3 bases and J 9 bases, with 14 bases left between them. Germline assignment: CDR1 GTSNPN and CDR2 SVGIG (reference sequence). The CDR3 has 12 amino acids. The DNA for the CDR3 is TGTGCCTGGAGGGGGGACCCCAAGGCCCAGTACTTC. This codes for CAWRGDPKAQYF.

This chain uses TRBV5-1 with TRBJ2-7; weak D call: TRBD2 (6 bases). Per germline, CDR1 SGHRS and CDR2 YFSETQ. V was cut by 8 bases and J by 2 bases, with 14 bases left in between. The CDR3 spans 13 residues. CDR3 nucleotide sequence: TGCGCCAGTGGGCGGGACGGTGCCTACGAGCAGTACTTC. Its protein is CASGRDGAYEQYF. Together with reference TRBV5-1 and TRBJ2-7, the CDR3 gives the full variable domain: KAGVTQTPRYLIKTRGQQVTLSCSPISGHRSVSWYQQTPGQGLQFLFEYFSETQRNKGNFPGRFSGRQFSNSRSEMNVSTLELGDSALYLCASGRDGAYEQYFGPGTRLTVT.

The chain has TRBV4-1 and TRBJ1-2; D ambiguous. This CDR3 has 14 amino acids. Per the germline V gene, CDR1 is MGHRA and CDR2 is YSYEKL. Trimming cost V 4 bases and J 6 bases, with 15 bases left between them. The chain's CDR3 is CASSPRDGQDGYTF. The DNA of the CDR3 is TGCGCCAGCAGCCCACGCGATGGGCAGGATGGCTACACCTTC.

This clone was seen a single time. The rearrangement joins TRBV27 to TRBJ2-7; TRBD2 aligns across 8 bases. Germline CDR1 reads MNHEY; CDR2 reads SMNVEV (reference sequence). CDR3 length: 14 amino acids. Unmatched junction bases numbered 10, after V lost 5 bases and J lost 7 bases. The CDR3 here is CASSRAGRAEEQYF. CDR3 bases: TGTGCCAGCAGTCGAGCCGGGAGGGCGGAAGAGCAGTACTTC.

The V gene is TRBV6-1, the J gene TRBJ2-1, with a weak D call TRBD2 (6 bases). V lost 8 bases and J 4 bases, leaving 12 bases between the germline ends. The CDR3 has 13 amino acids. CDR1 MNHNS and CDR2 SASEGT come from the germline V gene. Here the CDR3 reads CASATGGYNEQFF. DNA for the CDR3: TGTGCCAGCGCGACCGGGGGATACAATGAGCAGTTCTTC.

Comment on this clone: Other DNA sequences in the same sample also yield this CDR3. The chain uses TRBV4-2 and TRBJ1-2, with 8 bases identical to TRBD1. The CDR3 is 15 amino acids. Germline CDR1 reads LGHNA; CDR2 reads YNFKEQ. V dropped 0 bases and J dropped 3; count of bases not matched to a gene: 3. The CDR3 region has the DNA TGTGCCAGCAGCCAAGATCAGGGGGCGGACTATGGCTACACCTTC. This encodes CASSQDQGADYGYTF.

This clone was observed once. The V call is TRBV9, the J call TRBJ1-2, with a possible D match to TRBD1 (6 bases). CDR3 length: 14 amino acids. V gave up 2 bases and J gave up 10 bases, with 18 bases separating them. Germline values: CDR1 SGDLS, CDR2 YYNGEE. The CDR3 region is CASSVLHGQTPYTF. In DNA form, the CDR3 reads TGTGCCAGCAGCGTCCTCCATGGACAGACCCCCTACACCTTC.

This clone has just a few counts. The V and J genes are TRBV19 and TRBJ2-7; D not resolved. The CDR3 spans 14 residues. V was shortened by 6 bases and J by 0 bases, with 12 bases between the two germline ends. Germline CDR1 is LNHDA and CDR2 is SQIVND (reference sequence). CDR3 loop: CASRSAASSYEQYF. The CDR3 bases are TGTGCCAGTAGATCGGCCGCTAGCTCCTACGAGCAGTACTTC.

V is TRBV21-1 and J is TRBJ2-7; the table's D call of TRBD1 was not tested on the DNA. TRBV21-1 represents a pseudogene. This CDR3 has 13 amino acids. The CDR3 DNA reads as TGCGCCAGCAGCCGGACAGAGAGCTACGAGCAGTACTTC. This codes for CASSRTESYEQYF.